These 25 T cell receptor beta chains were all obtained from the same sample, sequenced in a study of tumor-infiltrating lymphocytes in oesophageal squamous cell carcinoma. TCRdb passed the PCR reads through MiXCR, listing each CDR3 protein once. This sample has 15,000 to 20,000 distinct CDR3 sequences, with about 43% found just once. The sequenced material came from normal esophageal tissue next to the tumor. All receptors derive from a female donor with esophageal squamous cell carcinoma.

V gene TRBV12-3 or TRBV12-4 combines with J gene TRBJ2-7; 11 bases match TRBD2. The V gene end was trimmed by 4 bases and the J gene end by 4 bases; junction bases not matched to a gene: 3. The CDR3 contains 14 residues. CDR3 nucleotides: TGTGCCAGCAGTTCTAGCGGGAGGTCGTACGAGCAGTACTTC. Translation gives CASSSSGRSYEQYF.

This clonotype was observed at least ten times. Being one base from a much bigger clone, this may be a read error. The chain recombines TRBV12-2 with TRBJ2-7; the table assigns TRBD1, which was not confirmed against the DNA. TRBV12-2 is annotated as a pseudogene. This CDR3 comprises 12 residues. CDR3 DNA sequence: TGTGCAAGTCGCGCATATTCAGGGTATGAGTACTTC. It codes for CASRAYSGYEYF.

This clonotype was counted ten times or more. This sequence joins TRBV11-2 and TRBJ1-4, with D perhaps TRBD1 (5 bases). Looked up from germline, CDR1 is SGHAT and CDR2 is FQNNGV. V lost 5 bases and J 8 bases, leaving 18 bases between the germline ends. CDR3 length equals 15 residues. The CDR3 loop is CASSPQGPGLEKLFF. The CDR3 nucleotides are TGTGCCAGCAGCCCCCAGGGACCGGGGCTAGAAAAACTGTTTTTT.

This clonotype was observed at least ten times. The rearrangement uses TRBV2 and TRBJ2-7; D might be TRBD1 or TRBD2, each matching 5 bases. V lost 4 bases to trimming and J lost 4 bases, with 14 bases between them. Germline V gene sequence: CDR1 SNHLY, CDR2 FYNNEI. The CDR3 length is 14 residues. In nucleotides, the CDR3 is TGTGCCAGCAGTGGGGGGTATCTTGGATACGAGCAGTACTTC. Translation: CASSGGYLGYEQYF.

This clonotype was picked up a small number of times. CDR3 loop: CASSRTRETQYF. The CDR3 DNA follows: TGTGCCAGCAGCCGGACTCGAGAGACCCAGTACTTC. This rearrangement joins TRBV7-6 to TRBJ2-5; TRBD2 is a possible D gene (5 bases). Trimming removed 5 bases at V and 4 bases at J, with 8 bases between. The CDR3 has 12 amino acids. Germline values: CDR1 SGHVS, CDR2 FNYEAQ.

This clonotype showed up many times. The chain employs TRBV18 and TRBJ2-1; 7 nucleotides agree with TRBD1. The CDR3 loop spans 15 amino acids. The trim removed 4 bases at V and 4 bases at J, leaving 7 bases unmatched. Germline CDR1 and CDR2: KGHSH and LQKENI. In DNA, the CDR3 is TGTGCCAGCTCACAAGGACAGGCCATGTACAATGAGCAGTTCTTC. It codes for CASSQGQAMYNEQFF. The whole variable domain, filled in from reference TRBV18 and TRBJ2-1, reads NAGVMQNPRHLVRRRGQEARLRCSPMKGHSHVYWYRQLPEEGLKFMVYLQKENIIDESGMPKERFSAEFPKEGPSILRIQQVVRGDSAAYFCASSQGQAMYNEQFFGPGTRLTVL.

A note on this clonotype: A much larger clonotype is one base distant, so this may be a read error. This chain links TRBV20-1 with TRBJ2-3, with D perhaps matching TRBD2 (5 bases). CDR1 is DFQATT and CDR2 is SNEGSKA in the germline V gene (reference sequence). Trimming shortened V by 8 bases and J by 14 bases, and 26 bases separated the two germline ends. CDR3 length: 13 residues. The CDR3, as DNA: TGCAGTACAGAGCGGCCTTACACCGGGGAGCTGTATTTT. This codes for CSTERPYTGELYF.

This rearrangement joins TRBV7-2 to TRBJ2-5; either TRBD1 or TRBD2 may fit D (6 bases each). The last part of the DNA fits TRBJ2-7 better; the J call may be wrong. Germline assignment: CDR1 SGHTA and CDR2 FQGNSA. The CDR3 spans 16 residues. This chain's CDR3 is CASSEYTVGGTYEQYF. The CDR3 DNA reads as TGTGCCAGCAGCGAGTACACGGTGGGGGGCACGTACGAGCAGTACTTC.

Concerning this clonotype: The CDR3 does not end in the conserved phenylalanine or tryptophan, so this is likely a read error. It is unclear where the CDR3 begins or ends on the DNA, so no DNA is shown, and the CDR3 is as TCRdb lists it. The V gene is TRBV7-6, the J gene TRBJ2-3; TRBD2 is the table's D call, not checked against the DNA. CDR1 and CDR2 (germline): SGHVS, FNYEAQ. Both ends counted, the CDR3 spans 16 residues. CDR3 loop: CASSTTSGGYEQYFGP.

This clonotype was picked up many times. The rearrangement joins TRBV6-6 to TRBJ2-5; TRBD2 matches at 10 bases. The germline V gene has CDR1 MNHNY and CDR2 SVGAGI (reference sequence). The CDR3 consists of 17 residues. The ends lost 2 bases at V and 11 bases at J; junction bases unmatched: 17. The CDR3 reads CASSYPFGLAAYNEQYF. For the CDR3, the DNA is TGTGCCAGCAGTTACCCCTTCGGACTAGCGGCATACAATGAGCAGTACTTC.

The chain links TRBV9 to TRBJ2-1, with D possibly TRBD2 on 6 matching bases. TRBJ2-7 explains the end of the DNA better; the J call may be wrong. Germline CDR1 and CDR2: SGDLS and YYNGEE. This CDR3 has 17 amino acids. The CDR3, as DNA: TGTGCCAGCAGCGTAGGGGGGTCGGGACTCTCACTATACGAGCAGTACTTC. This translates into CASSVGGSGLSLYEQYF.

This clonotype was observed many times. CDR3 nucleotides: TGTGCCAGCAGTGAGCATGGCAGGGGAGTTTCAAACATTCAGTACTTC. It encodes CASSEHGRGVSNIQYF. The chain links TRBV6-1 to TRBJ2-4; TRBD1 is a possible D gene (6 bases). The CDR3 runs 16 residues. V was cut by 3 bases and J by 6 bases, with 18 bases left in between. The germline V gene has CDR1 MNHNS and CDR2 SASEGT.

The V gene is TRBV7-3, the J gene TRBJ2-1; D is unresolved. Near its end, the DNA agrees better with TRBJ2-5, so the J call may be wrong. This CDR3 is built from 15 residues. The germline CDR1 and CDR2 sequences are SGHTA and FQGTGA. The DNA for the CDR3 is TGTGCCAGCAGCTTATTTGCCGGCTTCCAAGAGACCCAGTACTTC. It yields the protein CASSLFAGFQETQYF.

The rearrangement uses TRBV10-3 and TRBJ2-7, with 9 bases lining up with TRBD1. V trimming: 4 bases; J trimming: 6 bases; junction bases outside the gene matches: 10. CDR1 is ENHRY, CDR2 SYGVKD, per germline. The CDR3 consists of 15 residues. This CDR3 is CAISGRQGEWGEQYF. CDR3 nucleotides: TGTGCCATCAGTGGCCGACAGGGGGAATGGGGCGAGCAGTACTTC.

The chain couples TRBV5-6 to TRBJ2-5; D possibly corresponds to TRBD1 (6 bases). The CDR3 spans 14 residues. Germline V lookup: CDR1 SGHDT, CDR2 YYEEEE. The V gene lost 3 bases and the J gene lost 7 bases, with 16 bases spanning the gap. This CDR3 is CASSWTDSSRTQYF. The CDR3 coding sequence is TGTGCCAGCAGCTGGACAGATAGTTCACGGACCCAGTACTTC.

J is TRBJ2-5 and V is TRBV25-1; 10 bases map to TRBD2. The end of the DNA is better explained by TRBJ2-1, so the J call may be wrong. The CDR3 is 16 amino acids. CDR1 and CDR2 (germline): MGHDK, SYGVNS. CDR3 DNA: TGTGCCAGCAGTCCATTCCAGCGGGAGGGCCCCAATGAGCAGTTCTTC. Its translation: CASSPFQREGPNEQFF.

In this sample, this clonotype turned up a few times. The J gene is TRBJ2-1, the V gene TRBV12-3 or TRBV12-4; TRBD1 agrees at 9 bases. The DNA end is a closer match to TRBJ2-7, so the J assignment may be wrong. The CDR3 contains 14 residues. In DNA form, the CDR3 reads TGTGCCAGCAGTTTATGGGGACAGGGATCCGAGCAGTACTTC. Protein product: CASSLWGQGSEQYF.

This clonotype has at least ten counts. The CDR3 protein is CASSFRVDRTNQPQHF. The CDR3 region has the DNA TGTGCCAGCAGTTTCCGGGTTGACAGGACGAATCAGCCCCAGCATTTT. This rearrangement joins TRBV28 to TRBJ1-5, with D possibly TRBD1 on 6 matching bases. Trimming pared 3 bases from V and 4 bases from J, leaving 16 bases between. The CDR3 consists of 16 residues. Per the germline V gene, CDR1 is MDHEN and CDR2 is SYDVKM. Looking up the rest from reference TRBV28 and TRBJ1-5 gives the full variable domain: DVKVTQSSRYLVKRTGEKVFLECVQDMDHENMFWYRQDPGLGLRLIYFSYDVKMKEKGDIPEGYSVSREKKERFSLILESASTNQTSMYLCASSFRVDRTNQPQHFGDGTRLSIL.

Notes on this clonotype: Since no conserved phenylalanine or tryptophan closes the CDR3, a read error is the likely cause. The DNA is omitted, as the CDR3 cannot be located on it reliably, and the CDR3 follows TCRdb's listing. V is TRBV11-2 and J is TRBJ2-7; TRBD1, the table's D call, lacks a check against the DNA. Germline-derived CDR1 and CDR2 are SGHAT and FQNNGV. The CDR3 spans 15 residues, counting both ends. The CDR3 loop reads CASSLYRVDGYTFGS.

The table lists this clonotype with a count of one. This rearrangement joins TRBV29-1 to TRBJ2-4; D remains ambiguous. The CDR3 spans 13 residues. Germline V gene data show CDR1 as SQVTM and CDR2 as ANQGSEA. The V and J ends lost 4 bases and 7 bases respectively, with 14 bases between them. The chain's CDR3 is CSVGKPATNIQYF. DNA of the CDR3: TGCAGCGTTGGTAAGCCGGCAACGAACATTCAGTACTTC.

This rearrangement joins TRBV6-1 to TRBJ2-7; 15 nucleotides match TRBD2. CDR3 length: 18 amino acids. Germline-derived CDR1 and CDR2 are MNHNS and SASEGT. V gave up 7 bases and J gave up 3 bases; unmatched junction bases: 13. The CDR3 coding sequence is TGTGCCAGCACCGATGGACTAGCGGGAGGGCCAGGGGTCTACGAGCAGTACTTC. Translating gives CASTDGLAGGPGVYEQYF.

The CDR3 sequence: CASSAGGLGQPQHF. CDR3 coding DNA: TGTGCCAGCAGTGCGGGAGGGTTGGGTCAGCCCCAGCATTTT. The J gene is TRBJ1-5, the V gene TRBV2; D is uncertain. Germline CDR1 reads SNHLY; CDR2 reads FYNNEI. V was cut by 4 bases and J by 6 bases, with 13 bases left in between. This CDR3 has 14 residues. Together with reference TRBV2 and TRBJ1-5, the CDR3 gives the full variable domain: EPEVTQTPSHQVTQMGQEVILRCVPISNHLYFYWYRQILGQKVEFLVSFYNNEISEKSEIFDDQFSVERPDGSNFTLKIRSTKLEDSAMYFCASSAGGLGQPQHFGDGTRLSIL.

This chain uses TRBV7-6 with TRBJ2-3, with D hard to call. The V gene's germline CDR1 is SGHVS and CDR2 FNYEAQ. Trimming stripped 0 bases from V and 4 bases from J, with 14 bases between. The CDR3 covers 16 residues. CDR3 protein: CASSLAASMVADTQYF. As DNA, the CDR3 is TGTGCCAGCAGCTTAGCCGCTAGTATGGTCGCAGATACGCAGTATTTT.

The chain uses TRBV7-2 and TRBJ1-4, with 7 bases aligning to TRBD1. The CDR3 is made up of 14 amino acids. Trimming removed 4 bases from V and 7 bases from J; junction bases left unmatched: 6. The germline V gene encodes CDR1 SGHTA and CDR2 FQGNSA. This CDR3 is CASSSTGVSEKLFF. In nucleotides, the CDR3 is TGTGCCAGCAGCTCCACAGGGGTTTCTGAAAAACTGTTTTTT.

V gene TRBV7-2 combines with J gene TRBJ2-5; D possibly matches TRBD1 or TRBD2 (5 bases each). The assigned J gene may be wrong: the sequence end matches TRBJ2-1 better. The germline V gene has CDR1 SGHTA and CDR2 FQGNSA. The CDR3 length is 14 residues. CDR3 bases: TGTGCCAGCAGCAGGGACGCCGCTCTGAGTGAGCAGTTCTTC. Amino acid sequence: CASSRDAALSEQFF.